This T cell receptor beta chain emerged from a study of T cell responses to AZD1222 COVID-19 vaccine. The study, taken as a whole, reports: The donor cohort was predominantly white British with a female majority, and clonal diversity may have been underestimated. Nearly half of unique spike-specific TCRs reportedly avoided B.1.351 and B.1.1.7 mutated regions.

Here immunoSEQ multiplex PCR was the method, and the copy in TCRdb shows in-frame clones only, minus some. The sample carries around 130,000 clones, 92% recorded once. As for this clone: The antigen is undetermined.

The CDR3 runs 14 residues. Germline trimming cut 3 bases from V and 5 bases from J; bases unmatched to any gene: 1. CDR1 and CDR2 (germline): SGHTA, FQGNSA. The source is an adult who received the AZD1222 COVID-19 vaccine. The J gene is TRBJ2-1, the V gene TRBV7-2; 10 bases align to TRBD2. Sequences were derived from peripheral blood, sampled 28 days after the second AZD1222 dose. In DNA, the CDR3 is TGTGCCAGCAGCTTCCTAGCGGGAGACAATGAGCAGTTCTTC. It codes for CASSFLAGDNEQFF.